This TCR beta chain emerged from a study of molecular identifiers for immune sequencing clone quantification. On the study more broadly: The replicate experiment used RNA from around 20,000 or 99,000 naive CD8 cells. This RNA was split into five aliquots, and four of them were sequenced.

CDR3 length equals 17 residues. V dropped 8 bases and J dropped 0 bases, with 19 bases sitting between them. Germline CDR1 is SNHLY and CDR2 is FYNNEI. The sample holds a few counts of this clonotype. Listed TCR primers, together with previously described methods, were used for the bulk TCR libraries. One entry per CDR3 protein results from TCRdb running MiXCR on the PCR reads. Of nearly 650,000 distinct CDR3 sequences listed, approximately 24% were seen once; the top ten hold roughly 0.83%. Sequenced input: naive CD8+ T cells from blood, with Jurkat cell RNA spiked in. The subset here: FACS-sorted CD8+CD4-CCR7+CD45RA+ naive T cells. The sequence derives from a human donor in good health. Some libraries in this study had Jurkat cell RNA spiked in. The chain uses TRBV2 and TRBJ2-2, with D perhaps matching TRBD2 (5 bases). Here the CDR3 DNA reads TGTGCCAGCTCCATTGTTCCTAGCACAACGAACACCGGGGAGCTGTTTTTT. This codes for CASSIVPSTTNTGELFF.